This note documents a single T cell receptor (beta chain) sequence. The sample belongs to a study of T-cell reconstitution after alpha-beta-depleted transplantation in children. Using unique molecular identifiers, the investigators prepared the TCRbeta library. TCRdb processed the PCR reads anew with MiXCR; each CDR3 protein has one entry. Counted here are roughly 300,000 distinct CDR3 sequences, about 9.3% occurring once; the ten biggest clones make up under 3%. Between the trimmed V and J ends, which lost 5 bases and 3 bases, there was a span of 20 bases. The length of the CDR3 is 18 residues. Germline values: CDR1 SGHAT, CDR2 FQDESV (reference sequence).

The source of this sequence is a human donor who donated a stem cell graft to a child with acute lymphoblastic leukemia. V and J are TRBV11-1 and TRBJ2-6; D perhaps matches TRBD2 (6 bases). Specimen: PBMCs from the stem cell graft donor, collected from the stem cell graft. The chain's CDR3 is CASSGGLWASGGANVLTF. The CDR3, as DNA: TGTGCCAGCAGCGGAGGGTTGTGGGCTTCTGGTGGGGCCAACGTCCTGACTTTC.